This T cell receptor (beta chain) was identified during a study of T cell responses to AZD1222 COVID-19 vaccine. CDR1 and CDR2 from the germline V gene are KGHDR and SFDVKD. V gave up 0 bases and J gave up 4 bases, with 14 bases separating them. The CDR3 length is 16 residues. General study results and limits: The repertoires were collected only after the peak T cell response.

About this clone: Its antigen remains unidentified.

Only in-frame clones appear in the TCRdb table, and some are missing; sequencing was by immunoSEQ multiplex PCR. The repertoire holds 90,000 to 130,000 clones, with 85% to 90% as singletons. The chain is built from TRBV24-1 and TRBJ2-5; TRBD1 might be the D (5 bases). The material was peripheral blood, obtained on day 0 of AZD1222 vaccination. The sequence derives from an adult in good health. CDR3 sequence (DNA): TGTGCCACCAGTGATTTGACGCAGGGTGCGGCAGAGACCCAGTACTTC. Amino acid sequence: CATSDLTQGAAETQYF.